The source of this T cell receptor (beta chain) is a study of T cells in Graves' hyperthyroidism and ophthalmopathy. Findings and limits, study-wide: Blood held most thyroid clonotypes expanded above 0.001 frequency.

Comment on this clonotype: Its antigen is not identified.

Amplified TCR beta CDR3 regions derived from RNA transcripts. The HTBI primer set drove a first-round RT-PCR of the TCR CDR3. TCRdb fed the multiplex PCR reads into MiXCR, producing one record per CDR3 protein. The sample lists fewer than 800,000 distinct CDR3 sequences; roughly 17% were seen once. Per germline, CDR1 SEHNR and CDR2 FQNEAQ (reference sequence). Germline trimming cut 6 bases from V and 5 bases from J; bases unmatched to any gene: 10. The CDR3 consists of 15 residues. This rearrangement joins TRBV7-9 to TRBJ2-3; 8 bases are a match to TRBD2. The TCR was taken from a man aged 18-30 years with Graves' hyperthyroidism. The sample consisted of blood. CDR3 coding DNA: TGTGCCAGCAGTCCGCGGGAGGCCGGGGGAGATACGCAGTATTTT. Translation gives CASSPREAGGDTQYF.